Listed below are T cell receptor beta chains from one sample, sequenced in a study of cytomegalovirus exposure and HLA in healthy donors. Profiled with immunoSEQ multiplex PCR; TCRdb holds only in-frame clones, not every one. Among tens of thousands of clones listed, approximately 81% were seen once. Material: PBMCs. These receptor sequences come from a woman between 40 and 50 years old in good health and CMV-seropositive. The CDR3 runs from the conserved cysteine through the conserved F or W. Fields, in order: V gene, J gene, D gene, clone size, CDR3 DNA, CDR3 protein. A D gene is named only where the DNA matches it firmly. The size entry is marked missing in some rows and otherwise reads once, few, many or a size class.

>TRBV12-5|TRBJ2-5|TRBD1|NA
TGTGCTAGTGGTATCGGGACAGGGCAAGAGACCCAGTACTTC
CASGIGTGQETQYF
>TRBV30|TRBJ2-7|TRBD1|NA
TGTGCCTGGAGTTCCCGACAGGGGGTCATAAACCCCTACGAGCAGTACTTC
CAWSSRQGVINPYEQYF
>TRBV13|TRBJ2-3|TRBD1|once
TGTGCCAGCAGCTACAGACAGGGGGTTACAGATACGCAGTATTTT
CASSYRQGVTDTQYF
>TRBV10-3|TRBJ2-1|TRBD2|once
TGTGCCATCAGTGAGTCTCGAACTAGCGGGGGGTCCTCGGATGAGCAGTTCTTC
CAISESRTSGGSSDEQFF
>TRBV19|TRBJ1-5|NA|NA
TGTGCCAGTGGACAGATGAATCAGCCCCAGCATTTT
CASGQMNQPQHF
>TRBV6-5|TRBJ1-3|TRBD1|NA
TGTGCCAGCAGCTTCGACAGGGGGCAAAGGAACACCATATATTTT
CASSFDRGQRNTIYF
>TRBV28|TRBJ1-1|NA|NA
TGTGCCAGCAGTTTCAATGCCAGGGTAAACACTGAAGCTTTCTTT
CASSFNARVNTEAFF
>TRBV4-3|TRBJ1-1|NA|NA
TGCGCCAGCAGCAGAGTGGTGATGACTGACGCTTTCTTT
CASSRVVMTDAFF
>TRBV28|TRBJ1-1|TRBD1|few
TGTGCCAGCAGTTTACTGGACAGGGGGACTGAAGCTTTCTTT
CASSLLDRGTEAFF
>TRBV28|TRBJ2-1|NA|NA
TGTGCCAGCAGAATCGACAGTTTCTCCTACAATGAGCAGTTCTTC
CASRIDSFSYNEQFF
>TRBV18|TRBJ2-3|TRBD1|NA
TGTGCCAGCTCTCCTCGACAGGGGGCGAGCACAGATACGCAGTATTTT
CASSPRQGASTDTQYF
>TRBV27|TRBJ1-2|TRBD1|NA
TGTGCCAGCACCACGACAGGGAGCTATGGCTACACCTTC
CASTTTGSYGYTF
>TRBV19|TRBJ1-6|NA|NA
TGTGCCTCGGGACTGTCCTATAATTCACCCCTCCACTTT
CASGLSYNSPLHF
>TRBV19|TRBJ1-2|NA|NA
TGTGCCAGTAGTATAGGGTCGGGACAATCTCGCGGCTACACCTTC
CASSIGSGQSRGYTF
>TRBV6-5|TRBJ2-1|NA|NA
TGTGCCAGCAGTTACCTCAATGAGCAGTTCTTC
CASSYLNEQFF
>TRBV29-1|TRBJ2-7|TRBD1|NA
TGCAGCGTTGACCCAGGGTCAGGGGGCGACGAGCAGTACTTC
CSVDPGSGGDEQYF
>TRBV28|TRBJ2-7|TRBD1|NA
TGTGCCAGCAGGGGGACAGGGGTGAGCGGCGAGCAGTACTTC
CASRGTGVSGEQYF
>TRBV2|TRBJ2-2|NA|NA
TGTGCCAGCACAAGGGGCAGGTTTGAGACCGGGGAGCTGTTTTTT
CASTRGRFETGELFF
>TRBV7-3|TRBJ2-6|TRBD1|NA
TGTGCCAGCAGCCCTAACGGACAGGGCTTTGGGGCCAACGTCCTGACTTTC
CASSPNGQGFGANVLTF
>TRBV7-9|TRBJ1-3|NA|NA
TGTGCCAGCAGCCCTATTAGCGGGTTACCAGGAAACACCATATATTTT
CASSPISGLPGNTIYF
>TRBV27|TRBJ1-1|TRBD1|NA
TGTGCCAGCAGGCACCTCTACAGGGGTTCGAACACTGAAGCTTTCTTT
CASRHLYRGSNTEAFF
>TRBV5-1|TRBJ2-3|NA|NA
TGCGCCAGCAGCCCGACCGAAGCCCGGGGCACAGATACGCAGTATTTT
CASSPTEARGTDTQYF
>TRBV2|TRBJ2-1|NA|NA
TGTGCCAGCATGGAGGTATACGAGCAGTTCTTC
CASMEVYEQFF
>TRBV7-9|TRBJ2-7|NA|NA
TGTGCCAGCAGCTTAGAAGGACACAACTACGAGCAGTACTTC
CASSLEGHNYEQYF
>TRBV19|TRBJ1-1|NA|NA
TGTGCCAGTAGTATTGGGGGCGAGGCTGAAGCTTTCTTT
CASSIGGEAEAFF
>TRBV7-2|TRBJ1-1|NA|NA
TGTGCCAGCAGCTTAGGGGGGCTGGGACGCACTGAAGCTTTCTTT
CASSLGGLGRTEAFF
>TRBV11-2|TRBJ1-1|NA|NA
TGTGCCAGCAGCTTAGGAAGGAGGTACACTGAAGCTTTCTTT
CASSLGRRYTEAFF
>TRBV20-1|TRBJ1-1|NA|NA
TGCAGTGCTTGGGGAGTCACTGAAGCTTTCTTT
CSAWGVTEAFF
>TRBV7-2|TRBJ2-3|TRBD2|NA
TGTGCCAGCAGCCTTGGACTAGGTAGAGATACGCAGTATTTT
CASSLGLGRDTQYF
>TRBV5-1|TRBJ1-2|TRBD1|NA
TGCGCCAGCAGCCTCGGGACAGGTGTCGACTATGGCTACACCTTC
CASSLGTGVDYGYTF
>TRBV14|TRBJ1-2|NA|few
TGTGCCAGCAGCCACAGGACTAACTATGGCTACACCTTC
CASSHRTNYGYTF
>TRBV6-4|TRBJ1-6|NA|NA
TGTGCCAGCAGTGACCAGGGCGGAACGCCCCTCCACTTT
CASSDQGGTPLHF
>TRBV19|TRBJ2-3|NA|few
TGTGCCAGTAGTATAGATCACAGGTCAGATACGCAGTATTTT
CASSIDHRSDTQYF
>TRBV4-2|TRBJ2-7|TRBD1|few
TGTGCCAGCAGCCAAGGACAGGGTACCTACGAGCAGTACTTC
CASSQGQGTYEQYF
>TRBV9|TRBJ2-7|TRBD2|NA
TGTGCCAGCAGCGTAGACGGGGCGGGGGTTCGCGAGCAGTACTTC
CASSVDGAGVREQYF
>TRBV7-6|TRBJ2-7|NA|NA
TGTGCCAGCAGCTTAGCAGACGGGAGTCCCTACGAGCAGTACTTC
CASSLADGSPYEQYF
>TRBV6-5|TRBJ2-2|NA|NA
TGTGCCAGCAGTTACTCGAGGGGAGGTGCCGGGGAGCTGTTTTTT
CASSYSRGGAGELFF
>TRBV5-1|TRBJ2-7|NA|NA
TGCGCCAGCAGCTATTGGACCGACAGCACCTACGAGCAGTACTTC
CASSYWTDSTYEQYF
>TRBV7-3|TRBJ2-2|NA|NA
TGTGCCAGCAGCTCCGCGCCGACCGGGGAGCTGTTTTTT
CASSSAPTGELFF
>TRBV10-1|TRBJ1-5|NA|NA
TGCGCCAGCAGAGACAGATCCAATCAGCCCCAGCATTTT
CASRDRSNQPQHF
>TRBV6-5|TRBJ1-6|TRBD1|NA
TGTGCCAGCAGTTCCCGGGACAGGGTATCACCCCTCCACTTT
CASSSRDRVSPLHF
>TRBV7-9|TRBJ1-4|NA|few
TGTGCCAGCAGCTTACCGGGGACTAATGAAAAACTGTTTTTT
CASSLPGTNEKLFF
>TRBV5-1|TRBJ1-3|NA|NA
TGCGCCAGCAGCTTGGGAGCGTACTCTGGAAACACCATATATTTT
CASSLGAYSGNTIYF
>TRBV19|TRBJ1-5|NA|NA
TGTGCCAGTAGTATCGGGCAGATAGGGACATATAGCAATCAGCCCCAGCATTTT
CASSIGQIGTYSNQPQHF
>TRBV29-1|TRBJ1-5|TRBD1|NA
TGCAGCGTTGCGACAGGGACCAGCAATCAGCCCCAGCATTTT
CSVATGTSNQPQHF
>TRBV6-6|TRBJ1-1|TRBD1|NA
TGTGCCAGCAGGTACAGGGGCACTGAAGCTTTCTTT
CASRYRGTEAFF